These T cell receptor beta chains were read from a single sample in a study of T cell changes during pregnancy in multiple sclerosis. The method was immunoSEQ multiplex PCR; TCRdb's version includes in-frame clones alone and lacks a portion of them. The sample includes 85,000 to 100,000 clones, approximately 92% of them seen just once. This specimen consisted of peripheral blood, obtained in the first trimester of pregnancy. Source of these receptors: a female donor with multiple sclerosis, enrolled in a pregnancy study. CDR3s include the opening cysteine and the closing phenylalanine or tryptophan. D genes are given only for firm matches. Expanded clones get a size class; other rows say once, few or many, or leave the size out.

CDR3 DNA: TGTGCCAGCAGTCGGCTAACAGGGGACACTGAAGCTTTCTTT
CDR3 protein: CASSRLTGDTEAFF
J gene: TRBJ1-1
D gene: TRBD1
clone size: -
V gene: TRBV25-1

CDR3 DNA: TGTGCCAGCAGCGTGGGAACAGGGTTTGAGACCCAGTACTTC
CDR3 protein: CASSVGTGFETQYF
J gene: TRBJ2-5
D gene: -
clone size: once
V gene: TRBV9

CDR3 DNA: TGTGCCTGGACGGCTAATGAAAAACTGTTTTTT
CDR3 protein: CAWTANEKLFF
J gene: TRBJ1-4
D gene: -
clone size: -
V gene: TRBV30

CDR3 DNA: TGTGCCAGCAGTGAAGCGCCGTGGCATCGAAGAAACACCATATATTTT
CDR3 protein: CASSEAPWHRRNTIYF
J gene: TRBJ1-3
D gene: -
clone size: -
V gene: TRBV2

CDR3 DNA: TGCGCCAGCAGCCGGGGAGTGATCGCCTACGAGCAGTACTTC
CDR3 protein: CASSRGVIAYEQYF
J gene: TRBJ2-7
D gene: -
clone size: -
V gene: TRBV5-1

CDR3 DNA: TGTGCCAGCAGCCCCGGGACAGCCTCTAACTATGGCTACACCTTC
CDR3 protein: CASSPGTASNYGYTF
J gene: TRBJ1-2
D gene: TRBD1
clone size: -
V gene: TRBV28

CDR3 DNA: TGTGCCACCAGCGGACAGGACAATCAGCCCCAGCATTTT
CDR3 protein: CATSGQDNQPQHF
J gene: TRBJ1-5
D gene: TRBD1
clone size: -
V gene: TRBV15

CDR3 DNA: TGTGCCAGCACTGAAGGGGACAGGTATCAGCCCCAGCATTTT
CDR3 protein: CASTEGDRYQPQHF
J gene: TRBJ1-5
D gene: TRBD1
clone size: -
V gene: TRBV2

CDR3 DNA: TGTGCCAGCAGCGTAGGGGTGAACTACAGGGGGTACCAAGAGACCCAGTACTTC
CDR3 protein: CASSVGVNYRGYQETQYF
J gene: TRBJ2-5
D gene: TRBD1
clone size: -
V gene: TRBV9

CDR3 DNA: TGTGCCAGCAGTGAAGGACAGAGTTTCCAAGAGACCCAGTACTTC
CDR3 protein: CASSEGQSFQETQYF
J gene: TRBJ2-5
D gene: -
clone size: -
V gene: TRBV2

CDR3 DNA: TGTGCCAGCAGCCCCCAGGGAAGGCGGAGTGAGCAGTTCTTC
CDR3 protein: CASSPQGRRSEQFF
J gene: TRBJ2-1
D gene: -
clone size: -
V gene: TRBV11-2

CDR3 DNA: TGTGCCAGCAGCTTGGAACTAGCGGGGATATACGTCGAGCAGTACTTC
CDR3 protein: CASSLELAGIYVEQYF
J gene: TRBJ2-7
D gene: TRBD2
clone size: -
V gene: TRBV5-4

CDR3 DNA: TGTGCCAGCAGCTCCCGGGTCGGGGTGTTTGAGCAGTTCTTC
CDR3 protein: CASSSRVGVFEQFF
J gene: TRBJ2-1
D gene: -
clone size: once
V gene: TRBV7-9

CDR3 DNA: TGTGCCTGGCTACGGACAGGGTGGTATGGCTACACCTTC
CDR3 protein: CAWLRTGWYGYTF
J gene: TRBJ1-2
D gene: TRBD1
clone size: -
V gene: TRBV30

CDR3 DNA: TGTGCCAGCAGCCTCTCAGCCTACGAGCAGTACTTC
CDR3 protein: CASSLSAYEQYF
J gene: TRBJ2-7
D gene: -
clone size: -
V gene: TRBV7-2

CDR3 DNA: TGCAGCGTTGATGGTTGGAGATTCACAGATACGCAGTATTTT
CDR3 protein: CSVDGWRFTDTQYF
J gene: TRBJ2-3
D gene: -
clone size: -
V gene: TRBV29-1

CDR3 DNA: TGTGCCAGCAGTTCCGGGACTAGCCAAGAGACCCAGTACTTC
CDR3 protein: CASSSGTSQETQYF
J gene: TRBJ2-5
D gene: TRBD2
clone size: -
V gene: TRBV6-5

CDR3 DNA: TGTGCCAGCAGCAAACACAGGGGTTTGGGGACGAACAATGAGCAGTTCTTC
CDR3 protein: CASSKHRGLGTNNEQFF
J gene: TRBJ2-1
D gene: TRBD1
clone size: -
V gene: TRBV2

CDR3 DNA: TGTGCCACCTCCCTGGGCGACGGGGCCAACGTCCTGACTTTC
CDR3 protein: CATSLGDGANVLTF
J gene: TRBJ2-6
D gene: -
clone size: -
V gene: TRBV6-4

CDR3 DNA: TGTGCCAGTAGTATAGGGGGAGCGGGAGGGAATGAGCAGTTCTTC
CDR3 protein: CASSIGGAGGNEQFF
J gene: TRBJ2-1
D gene: TRBD2
clone size: -
V gene: TRBV19

CDR3 DNA: TGTGCCAGCAGCGCGACAGGAGATACGCAGTATTTT
CDR3 protein: CASSATGDTQYF
J gene: TRBJ2-3
D gene: -
clone size: -
V gene: TRBV6-5

CDR3 DNA: TGTGCCAGCAGCTCCCTTCAGGGGAAGTTGGAAAAACTGTTTTTT
CDR3 protein: CASSSLQGKLEKLFF
J gene: TRBJ1-4
D gene: -
clone size: -
V gene: TRBV27

CDR3 DNA: TGTGCCAGAAGCGACAGGCCCAAAAACATTCAGTACTTC
CDR3 protein: CARSDRPKNIQYF
J gene: TRBJ2-4
D gene: -
clone size: -
V gene: TRBV5-3

CDR3 DNA: TGCGCCAGCAGCTTGGCCGCGGATACGCAGTATTTT
CDR3 protein: CASSLAADTQYF
J gene: TRBJ2-3
D gene: -
clone size: -
V gene: TRBV5-1

CDR3 DNA: TGCGCCAGCAGTCAATCGAAGTCTAGCGGGAGGGCCGGGGAGCAGTTCTTC
CDR3 protein: CASSQSKSSGRAGEQFF
J gene: TRBJ2-1
D gene: TRBD2
clone size: -
V gene: TRBV23-1

CDR3 DNA: TGCGCCAGCAGCTTGGGGGGGGGCTTAACTGAAGCTTTCTTT
CDR3 protein: CASSLGGGLTEAFF
J gene: TRBJ1-1
D gene: -
clone size: -
V gene: TRBV4-1

CDR3 DNA: TGTGCCAGCAGCACAGGGCCTTTTGACTACGAGCAGTACTTC
CDR3 protein: CASSTGPFDYEQYF
J gene: TRBJ2-7
D gene: -
clone size: -
V gene: TRBV25-1

CDR3 DNA: TGTGCCAGCGGGGGGACAGCAACCTACGAGCAGTACTTC
CDR3 protein: CASGGTATYEQYF
J gene: TRBJ2-7
D gene: -
clone size: -
V gene: TRBV11-2